This T cell receptor beta chain was documented in a study of cytomegalovirus exposure and HLA in healthy donors (dated by TCRdb to the late 2010s). Regarding the research as a whole: An earlier analysis of several hundred of the donors reported approximately 280 Gb of sequence data and around 110 million unique TCR beta sequences obtained from 150 million to 200 million T cells. About 300 gigabases of sequencing data and 70 million to 100 million unique TCR sequences were included in an early release covering about 700 HLA-typed donors. Of the roughly 420 genotyped donors, roughly 76% were placed in the genetic ancestry cluster associated with self-reported Caucasian donors. The study was designed to test whether signatures of past pathogen exposure could be identified by cataloging public T cell receptors. The study used immunosequencing to profile the T cell repertoires of around 600 subjects and linked those repertoires to cytomegalovirus serostatus. In addition to the first cohort of several hundred subjects, a separate validation cohort of 100 to 150 different subjects was used. High-throughput TCR immunosequencing, statistical association of individual TCRs with disease status, and machine learning were combined to predict cytomegalovirus infection status. To study patterns of TCR occurrence, a later analysis re-analyzed previously published TCR beta repertoires from around 670 donors and added high-resolution HLA genotyping. The later analysis used no new phenotypic data to find candidate immune exposures, relying instead on TCR beta sequences and their occurrence across donors. In an earlier analysis of more than 550 of the donors, high-throughput TCR beta sequencing was used to judge whether each TCR beta V gene segment behaved as functional or pseudogenic. Alongside the repertoire data, information on donor age, sex, ethnicity and CMV serostatus was compiled. A later genetic analysis used genome-wide SNP genotypes for about 60% of the roughly 670 donors, treating that subset as a discovery cohort. All discovery cohort repertoires had been generated on a single sequencing platform. HLA typing included class I and class II loci at four-digit resolution. The number of typed donors differed by locus: about 620-640 for A, B, C, DRB1 and DQB1; approximately 540 for DQA1; 606 for DPA1; and some 430 for DPB1. Because of strong linkage in the cohort, four or five DR-DQ haplotypes were treated as single units for association and clustering. On average, about 200,000 unique TCR beta nucleotide sequences were sequenced per donor among about 400 genotyped donors of the cohort, with around 19% of those sequences being non-productive.

This clone occurred a few times. Its antigen has not been determined. There are no base qualities to consult, and no much larger clone falls within one base. Deletion took 8 bases off V and 8 bases off J, with a span of 15 bases between the germline ends. Measured from the cysteine to the phenylalanine, the CDR3 is 13 residues long. Only the CDR3 region is kept as DNA, spanning 39 bases read in frame from base 1. For CDR1 and CDR2, the germline V gene lists LGHNA and YNFKEQ. Libraries came from the immunoSEQ multiplex PCR assay. For the multiplex PCR, a mixture combining 60 forward primers for TCR Vbeta segments and 13 reverse primers for TCR Jbeta segments was used. Amplification of the CDR3 region of rearranged TCR beta genes was performed with a multiplex PCR assay on genomic DNA. The amplified TCR beta libraries were sequenced on the Illumina HiSeq System as 87-base-pair reads. Per the authors' processing: A later analysis counted about 76 million unique TCR beta chains across the 550 to 750 repertoires, and some 11 million of these chains were shared by at least two donors. To remove PCR and sequencing errors, raw reads were error-corrected and collapsed into unique sequences using a nearest-neighbor algorithm that merged closely related sequences. To assign V, D and J gene segments, CDR3 sequences were aligned to IMGT reference sequences. For a sequence to be retained, a match of at least six nucleotides was required to both a V gene segment and a J gene segment. A rearrangement counted as productive if the CDR3 had no stop codons and remained in frame with V and J, and every other rearrangement counted as non-productive. CDR3 was defined according to IMGT convention as the region running from the second conserved V-encoded cysteine to the conserved J-encoded phenylalanine. The earlier analysis of about 590 of the donors excluded sequences that lacked an unambiguous match to a single V gene segment. In an earlier analysis of 450 to 750 of the donors, a V segment was called functional when productive rearrangements were above 56.7%, and segregating when the standard deviation between donors exceeded 5%. A statistical classification framework was built for diagnosing cytomegalovirus status from the catalog of TCR beta chain sequences. In a later analysis, TCR nucleotide sequences were compared against IMGT/GENE-DB human TR gene sequences so that V and J genes could be assigned. The TCRdist pipeline was used in a later analysis to assign CDR3 sequences and most-parsimonious VDJ recombination scenarios. In a later analysis, each TCR beta chain was defined by its CDR3 amino acid sequence together with its V-gene family, and reads lacking a unique V-gene family were excluded. In a later analysis, nearly 600 highly shared, low-generation-probability nucleotide sequences were removed to address suspected cross-contamination and a sequencing artifact. A later analysis calculated a clonal expansion index for each public chain from normalized within-repertoire ranks of inferred template counts. In a later analysis, generation probabilities were computed with a VDJ recombination model fitted to out-of-frame rearrangements, and the resulting probabilities were checked against IGoR. In a later analysis, TCR-TCR, TCR-HLA and TCR-CMV co-occurrence was scored with hypergeometric tests, and a repertoire-size bias correction was applied to TCR pairs. A later analysis estimated false discovery rates by permuting HLA or CMV assignments 20 times. In a later analysis, co-occurring TCRs were grouped with DBSCAN, and TCRdist sequence similarity was added when clustering was performed within HLA-allele-positive subsets. Co-occurrence clustering excluded repertoires with fewer than 30,000 or more than 120,000 public chains, plus five with anomalous nucleotide sharing. TCRdb provides this immuneACCESS table in a form limited to in-frame rearrangements. Some clones are lacking; in checked studies, under half of them reflect an unresolved V gene, and why the rest are absent is not known. The D gene and trimming were derived from the DNA, and the V and J assignments and clone size from that table. Counted in this sample were about 120,000 clones; 60% to 85% of them appeared once. Just under 3% of the sample is taken by the ten largest.

Results the study describes overall, beyond this receptor: Correlated functional status among segregating V segments might reflect linkage disequilibrium, but an unknown experimental factor could not be ruled out. About 17 rarely observed V segments, including chromosome 9 orphons, were excluded from the earlier analysis of some 590 of the donors because counts were too low. At a false discovery rate of 0.05, a later analysis linked fewer than 20,000 TCR beta sequences to specific HLA alleles. Compared with the roughly 670-donor mean, donors in an Asian-associated ancestry cluster had fewer N-insertions in productive TCRs, according to a later genetic analysis. Three of the identified cytomegalovirus-associated TCR beta chains were confirmed in vitro to be specific for cytomegalovirus antigens. While some public TCRs were present in many individuals, most TCR sequences turned up only very rarely across donors. HLA typing was unavailable for some donors at each locus, so association tests used only the typed subset. A further reported finding was that TCR beta sequences accurately predicted the HLA-A and HLA-B alleles for most subjects in the first cohort. In a later analysis, HLA-associated TCR beta chains were found to be more clonally expanded and to have lower generation probabilities than equally common non-associated chains. In a later analysis, TCR association rates were found to vary across HLA loci, with the most associated TCRs seen for DRB1 alleles and the fewest for HLA-C alleles. A later genetic analysis associated a missense DCLRE1C variant with V-gene and J-gene trimming of TCR beta chains, and an independent cohort replicated the association. According to a later analysis, most CMV-associated TCR beta chains appeared to be HLA-restricted, and the HLA associations seemed to be driven largely by CMV exposure. A group of highly shared sequence variants was considered likely to be a technical artifact of the sequencing pipeline. The presence/absence analyses assumed that sequencing depth was roughly uniform across donors, and that assumption may not be true. According to the authors, the approach could potentially be generalized to other disease states and immunological phenotypes. In an earlier analysis of around 600 of the donors, most TCR beta V segments appeared in productive rearrangements about 87% or about 30% of the time, broadly matching IMGT annotations. In this cohort, only TCR beta chains were sequenced, and detectable features were limited by the absence of alpha or paired-chain data. Some IMGT-functional V segments, including TRBV6-2 and TRBV6-3, could not be distinguished by the 87-base-pair reads and were therefore excluded. Immune exposure information for the cohort was limited to CMV serostatus. The study gave a list of under 200 TCR beta chains associated with cytomegalovirus. Cytomegalovirus status was reported to be diagnosed by the classifier with high specificity and sensitivity in both the original and validation cohorts. In a later analysis, several top co-occurrence clusters were reported to appear linked to parvovirus B19, influenza, CMV and Epstein-Barr virus. Strong co-occurrence of HLA alleles, especially DR and DQ, made assigning TCR associations to individual alleles difficult.

The cohort consisted of approximately 670 healthy bone marrow donors. At the time of sampling, all cohort members were nominally healthy, though unrecorded immune exposures were likely present. The donor tested CMV seropositive, placing the donor among the 290 or so seropositive members of the cohort. Each donor provided a peripheral blood sample, and peripheral blood mononuclear cells were used for TCR beta sequencing. The Qiagen DNeasy Blood Extraction Kit was used to extract genomic DNA from the blood cell samples. The rearranged chain carries TRBV4-2 and TRBJ1-4; no D gene is confidently identified. This sequence was found in a woman in her 40s in good health and CMV-seropositive. Sequencing was done on a sample of PBMCs. The CDR3 loop reads CASGPHLSEKLFF. The nucleotide sequence is TGTGCCAGCGGCCCACATCTCTCGGAAAAACTGTTTTTT.